What follows are 25 T cell receptor beta chains derived from one specimen sequenced in a study of blood T cell repertoires in COVID-19. Here immunoSEQ multiplex PCR was the method, and the copy in TCRdb shows in-frame clones only, minus some. The sample yields about 190,000 clones, 80% to 85% seen once. The sequenced material came from peripheral blood. The receptors were gathered from a woman in her 30s with acute or convalescent COVID-19.

V usage is TRBV6-2 or TRBV6-3 and J usage is TRBJ2-3; TRBD2 might be the D (6 bases). Germline CDR1 MNHEY, CDR2 SVGEGT. The V and J ends lost 5 bases and 2 bases respectively, with 14 bases between them. The CDR3 loop spans 15 amino acids. CDR3 coding DNA: TGTGCCAGCAGTCTGACTAGATTACTCACAGATACGCAGTATTTT. Translating it yields CASSLTRLLTDTQYF.

The CDR3 bases are TGTGCCAGCAGCGACAACAGGGGGCCCAGCTCCTACGAGCAGTACTTC. It encodes CASSDNRGPSSYEQYF. This chain links TRBV21-1 with TRBJ2-7; the table assigns TRBD1, which was not confirmed against the DNA. TRBV21-1 is classified as a pseudogene. This CDR3 is 16 amino acids long.

This chain joins TRBV3-1 (or the pseudogene TRBV3-2) and TRBJ1-1; D gene uncertain. V was shortened by 1 base and J by 6 bases, with 24 bases between the two germline ends. The CDR3 length is 18 residues. Germline CDR1 is LGHDT and CDR2 is YNNKEL (reference sequence). This CDR3 is CASSQVTFAPGRVAEAFF. The CDR3 coding sequence is TGTGCCAGCAGCCAAGTCACATTCGCCCCCGGGCGGGTGGCTGAAGCTTTCTTT.

The rearrangement uses TRBV5-6 and TRBJ1-2, with D possibly matching TRBD1 (6 bases). CDR3 size: 14 residues. The germline V gene has CDR1 SGHDT and CDR2 YYEEEE. V dropped 0 bases and J dropped 7 bases, with 13 bases sitting between them. The CDR3: CASSLVRGARGYTF. The CDR3 DNA reads as TGTGCCAGCAGCTTGGTCCGGGGGGCGCGTGGCTACACCTTC.

The chain links TRBV29-1 to TRBJ1-1, with 9 bases matching TRBD1. This CDR3 region has 14 residues. V lost 0 bases and J lost 1; bases outside the gene matches: 0. From germline, CDR1 is SQVTM and CDR2 ANQGSEA. CDR3 protein: CSVEEGQGNTEAFF. CDR3 nucleotides: TGCAGCGTTGAAGAGGGACAGGGGAACACTGAAGCTTTCTTT.

The chain joins TRBV30 to TRBJ2-1, with 11 bases matching TRBD2. J was trimmed by 9 bases and V by 2 bases; bases with no gene match: 6. The CDR3 is 14 residues long. Germline V gene data show CDR1 as GTSNPN and CDR2 as SVGIG (reference sequence). Here the CDR3 reads CAWSRMTSGTEQFF. The DNA for the CDR3 is TGTGCCTGGAGTCGCATGACTAGCGGGACTGAGCAGTTCTTC.

This clone was counted between two and nine times. The chain recombines TRBV7-2 with TRBJ1-6; D is perhaps TRBD1 (6 bases). Germline CDR1 is SGHTA and CDR2 is FQGNSA. V shed 3 bases and J shed 7 bases, with 10 bases lying between them. This CDR3 comprises 14 residues. The CDR3: CASSLNRANSPLHF. CDR3 DNA: TGTGCCAGCAGCTTGAACAGGGCGAATTCACCCCTCCACTTT. Filled out from reference TRBV7-2 and TRBJ1-6, the complete variable domain reads GAGVSQSPSNKVTEKGKDVELRCDPISGHTALYWYRQSLGQGLEFLIYFQGNSAPDKSGLPSDRFSAERTGGSVSTLTIQRTQQEDSAVYLCASSLNRANSPLHFGNGTRLTVT.

The V gene is TRBV7-2, the J gene TRBJ1-1; TRBD1 matches at 9 bases. Germline CDR1 reads SGHTA; CDR2 reads FQGNSA. The CDR3 is 17 amino acids. Unmatched junction bases numbered 12, after V lost 2 bases and J lost 5 bases. CDR3 coding DNA: TGTGCCAGCAGCTTACACCGCTCCGGGACAGGGAGAACTGAAGCTTTCTTT. It translates to CASSLHRSGTGRTEAFF.

This rearrangement joins TRBV27 to TRBJ1-2; D is possibly TRBD1 (6 bases). Germline CDR1 reads MNHEY; CDR2 reads SMNVEV (reference sequence). Trimming left V 4 bases short and J 7 bases short, with 13 bases between. The CDR3 totals 13 residues. The CDR3 reads CASSSTGQAGYTF. In DNA form, the CDR3 reads TGTGCCAGCAGTTCAACAGGGCAGGCTGGCTACACCTTC.

This clone was counted only a few times. The genes are TRBV7-6 and TRBJ2-1; 9 nucleotides match TRBD2. This CDR3 region has 16 residues. V lost 2 bases and J lost 5; bases outside the gene matches: 7. CDR1 and CDR2 from the germline V gene are SGHVS and FNYEAQ. CDR3 protein: CASSLPSGGLDNEQFF. The CDR3 DNA is TGTGCCAGCAGCTTACCAAGCGGGGGGCTTGACAATGAGCAGTTCTTC.

The chain is built from TRBV2 and TRBJ2-7, with TRBD2 identical over 10 bases. CDR1 is SNHLY, CDR2 FYNNEI, per germline. This CDR3 has 16 amino acids. The trim removed 4 bases at V and 7 bases at J, leaving 13 bases unmatched. CDR3 nucleotides: TGTGCCAGCAGTGCCCCGATACTAGCGGGAATCGGGGAGCAGTACTTC. Translating gives CASSAPILAGIGEQYF.

This clone has a handful of counts. For the CDR3, the DNA is TGTGCCTGGACCGGGAGGACTGAAGCTTTCTTT. It is translated as CAWTGRTEAFF. The gene calls are TRBV30 and TRBJ1-1; D is unresolved. The germline CDR1 and CDR2 sequences are GTSNPN and SVGIG (reference sequence). The CDR3 consists of 11 residues. Trimming pared 4 bases from V and 5 bases from J, leaving 8 bases between.

The CDR3 nucleotides read TGTGCCAGCAGCCTCGGGACAGGTTATGAAAAACTGTTTTTT. As protein: CASSLGTGYEKLFF. This rearrangement joins TRBV27 to TRBJ1-4, with 8 nucleotides matching TRBD1. Germline assignment: CDR1 MNHEY and CDR2 SMNVEV (reference sequence). This CDR3 has 14 amino acids. Trimming at V came to 6 bases and at J to 6 bases, leaving 6 bases not matched to a gene.

This clone was found a few times. This CDR3 is CASSHSGPAKNIQYF. The CDR3 nucleotides are TGTGCCAGCAGCCACTCTGGGCCAGCCAAAAACATTCAGTACTTC. The V gene is TRBV14, the J gene TRBJ2-4; D is unclear. Trimming took off 3 bases at V and 0 bases at J, with 9 bases between the two ends. Germline V gene data show CDR1 as SGHDN and CDR2 as FVKESK. The CDR3 consists of 15 residues.

The chain is built from TRBV11-2 and TRBJ2-7, with 9 bases fitting TRBD2. With 0 bases clipped from V and 2 bases from J, the junction kept 8 bases outside the gene matches. Germline V gene sequence: CDR1 SGHAT, CDR2 FQNNGV. The CDR3 spans 17 residues. The DNA of the CDR3 is TGTGCCAGCAGCTTAGATCCCCCCGGGACTAGCACCTACGAGCAGTACTTC. This sequence encodes CASSLDPPGTSTYEQYF. Combining the CDR3 with reference TRBV11-2 and TRBJ2-7 gives the whole variable domain EAGVAQSPRYKIIEKRQSVAFWCNPISGHATLYWYQQILGQGPKLLIQFQNNGVVDDSQLPKDRFSAERLKGVDSTLKIQPAKLEDSAVYLCASSLDPPGTSTYEQYFGPGTRLTVT.

The chain employs TRBV4-2 and TRBJ1-2; 7 bases align to TRBD1. The J segment lost 1 base and the V segment lost 1 base, leaving 3 bases of the junction unmatched. Germline V gene sequence: CDR1 LGHNA, CDR2 YNFKEQ. This CDR3 contains 15 residues. The CDR3 DNA sequence: TGTGCCAGCAGCCAAGTAGGACAGGATAACTATGGCTACACCTTC. Translation: CASSQVGQDNYGYTF.

Only one count was recorded for this clone. The V gene is TRBV2, the J gene TRBJ1-3; no firm D call. Between the trimmed V and J ends, which lost 11 bases and 0 bases, there was a span of 14 bases. This CDR3 spans 14 amino acids. CDR1 is SNHLY and CDR2 is FYNNEI in the germline V gene. The CDR3 spells CASSRERSGNTIYF. In DNA, the CDR3 is TGTGCCTCCTCGAGGGAACGCTCTGGAAACACCATATATTTT.

V and J are TRBV3-1 (or the pseudogene TRBV3-2) and TRBJ2-7; the match to TRBD2 covers 15 bases. V gave up 0 bases and J gave up 0 bases; unmatched junction bases: 18. This CDR3 is 23 amino acids long. Germline loops: CDR1 LGHDT, CDR2 YNNKEL (reference sequence). As DNA, the CDR3 is TGTGCCAGCAGCCAAGAACCCGCTCCCGGGACTAGCGGGAGGATCAGGAGCTCCTACGAGCAGTACTTC. It is translated as CASSQEPAPGTSGRIRSSYEQYF.

The genes are TRBV11-3 and TRBJ2-3; D is possibly TRBD1 (5 bases). Per the germline V gene, CDR1 is SGHNT and CDR2 is YENEEA. Trimming left V 3 bases short and J 4 bases short, with 11 bases between. This CDR3 comprises 14 residues. The CDR3 loop reads CASSFQGTPDTQYF. The CDR3 DNA follows: TGTGCCAGCAGCTTTCAGGGAACCCCAGATACGCAGTATTTT. Full variable domain (rest looked up from reference TRBV11-3 and TRBJ2-3): EAGVVQSPRYKIIEKKQPVAFWCNPISGHNTLYWYLQNLGQGPELLIRYENEEAVDDSQLPKDRFSAERLKGVDSTLKIQPAELGDSAVYLCASSFQGTPDTQYFGPGTRLTVL.

In DNA, the CDR3 is TGTGCCAGCAGTGAATCGAGGCCGGCAACTAATGAAAAACTGTTTTTT. It is translated as CASSESRPATNEKLFF. V usage is TRBV25-1 and J usage is TRBJ1-4; D is unclear. This CDR3 has 16 amino acids. Trimming took 1 base from V and 0 from J, leaving 9 bases between them. The germline V gene encodes CDR1 MGHDK and CDR2 SYGVNS.

Turning to this clone: One junction end does not reproduce the germline sequence, and a read error may be involved. The rearrangement links TRBV7-2 to TRBJ1-1, with 8 bases identical to TRBD1. Germline CDR1 and CDR2: SGHTA and FQGNSA. The CDR3 contains 14 residues. This CDR3 is CASSADRVKTEAFF. As DNA, the CDR3 is TGTGCCAGCAGCGCGGACAGGGTGAAAACTGAAGCTTTCTTT.

The chain uses TRBV28 and TRBJ2-3; no firm D call. Germline V lookup: CDR1 MDHEN, CDR2 SYDVKM. CDR3 length equals 12 residues. The ends were cut back, 4 bases at V and 2 bases at J, with 4 bases in the middle. The CDR3 is CASSSITDTQYF. DNA for the CDR3: TGTGCCAGCAGTTCTATCACAGATACGCAGTATTTT.

This sequence joins TRBV7-9 and TRBJ2-4; 14 nucleotides match TRBD2. This CDR3 is built from 15 residues. Trimming at V came to 5 bases and at J to 10 bases, leaving 7 bases not matched to a gene. CDR1 and CDR2 from the germline V gene are SEHNR and FQNEAQ (reference sequence). The CDR3 DNA reads TGTGCCAGCAGCCCGGGACTAGCGGGAGCGAGTATTCAGTACTTC. This codes for CASSPGLAGASIQYF.

V gene TRBV30 combines with J gene TRBJ2-7; 8 nucleotides agree with TRBD1. The CDR3 totals 13 residues. The ends lost 1 base at V and 9 bases at J; junction bases unmatched: 8. Germline V gene lookup returns CDR1 GTSNPN and CDR2 SVGIG (reference sequence). The CDR3 DNA follows: TGTGCCTGGAGTGCTTATGGACAGGGAGGGCAGTACTTC. It codes for CAWSAYGQGGQYF.

The chain uses TRBV5-1 and TRBJ1-6; TRBD1 is a possible D gene (6 bases). The CDR3 loop spans 17 amino acids. The germline CDR1 and CDR2 sequences are SGHRS and YFSETQ. The germline V and J ends were trimmed by 1 base and 1 base, with 12 bases remaining between them. For the CDR3, the DNA is TGCGCCAGCAGCTTGAGCGGGGGGCTGTCCTATAATTCACCCCTCCACTTT. Translation gives CASSLSGGLSYNSPLHF.